A single sample gave rise to the 26 T cell receptor beta chains below, sequenced in a study of control samples from healthy donors and cancer patients. The assay was immunoSEQ multiplex PCR, and TCRdb's table has in-frame clones only and misses some. The table includes about 150,000 clones, about 93% detected once. Sequencing input: blood. Every receptor here comes from a man aged 50-60 years in good health.

This CDR3 reads CASSRINYGYTF. In DNA form, the CDR3 reads TGTGCCAGCAGCCGCATTAACTATGGCTACACCTTC. The chain couples TRBV7-8 to TRBJ1-2; the D is unclear. The V end was cut by 5 bases, the J end by 1 base, with 5 bases between. The CDR3 is 12 amino acids. The germline CDR1 and CDR2 sequences are SGHVS and FQNEAQ. Full variable domain (outside the CDR3, taken from reference TRBV7-8 and TRBJ1-2): GAGVSQSPRYKVAKRGQDVALRCDPISGHVSLFWYQQALGQGPEFLTYFQNEAQLDKSGLPSDRFFAERPEGSVSTLKIQRTQQEDSAVYLCASSRINYGYTFGSGTRLTVV.

This clone was counted a few times. This chain's CDR3 is CASNRREGGTGELFF. CDR3 bases: TGTGCCAGCAACCGCCGAGAGGGAGGTACCGGGGAGCTGTTTTTT. The gene calls are TRBV2 and TRBJ2-2, with TRBD2 as a possible D gene (6 bases). The length of the CDR3 is 15 residues. The V gene lost 7 bases and the J gene lost 5 bases, with 17 bases spanning the gap. Looked up from germline, CDR1 is SNHLY and CDR2 is FYNNEI.

This clone is a singleton in its sample. This chain links TRBV11-3 with TRBJ2-2; 9 bases align to TRBD1. The CDR3 is 16 residues long. Germline V gene sequence: CDR1 SGHNT, CDR2 YENEEA. V lost 4 bases, J lost 4 bases, and 7 bases stayed unmatched. CDR3 sequence reads: CASSWRGTGITGELFF. The CDR3 nucleotides are TGTGCCAGCAGCTGGAGGGGGACAGGGATCACCGGGGAGCTGTTTTTT.

The chain carries TRBV7-9 and TRBJ2-7; 9 bases line up with TRBD1. Germline trimming cut 5 bases from V and 7 bases from J; bases unmatched to any gene: 12. CDR1 is SEHNR and CDR2 is FQNEAQ in the germline V gene (reference sequence). This CDR3 spans 15 amino acids. The CDR3 DNA is TGTGCCAGCAGCGCCCCCGGGACAGGGATGGGAGAGCAGTACTTC. This encodes CASSAPGTGMGEQYF.

The chain links TRBV6-5 to TRBJ1-4, with D uncertain. V dropped 6 bases and J dropped 7 bases, with 3 bases sitting between them. The length of the CDR3 is 10 residues. Per the germline V gene, CDR1 is MNHEY and CDR2 is SVGAGI. CDR3 bases: TGTGCCAGCAGGGCTGAAAAACTGTTTTTT. Residues: CASRAEKLFF.

The rearrangement links TRBV3-1 (or the pseudogene TRBV3-2) to TRBJ1-1; perhaps TRBD1 as D (5 bases). The CDR3 totals 16 residues. Germline V lookup: CDR1 LGHDT, CDR2 YNNKEL (reference sequence). V was shortened by 0 bases and J by 5 bases, with 16 bases between the two germline ends. The CDR3 nucleotides are TGTGCCAGCAGCCAAGATCGGGGGGTTGGCGCGACTGAAGCTTTCTTT. This translates into CASSQDRGVGATEAFF.

This clone was counted only a few times. The V gene is TRBV14, the J gene TRBJ2-1, with D possibly being TRBD1 or TRBD2 (5 bases each). Germline CDR1 reads SGHDN; CDR2 reads FVKESK. The CDR3 is 17 amino acids. With 4 bases removed from V and 0 bases from J, the gap between germline ends came to 16 bases. The CDR3 DNA sequence: TGTGCCAGCAGCCGGGGGTCGGGTGGACCCTCCTACAATGAGCAGTTCTTC. Its protein product is CASSRGSGGPSYNEQFF.

V and J are TRBV6-5 and TRBJ1-5; unclear D gene. Trimming left V 6 bases short and J 3 bases short, with 15 bases between. The CDR3 spans 15 residues. CDR1 is MNHEY, CDR2 SVGAGI, per germline. CDR3 loop: CASRLLALNNQPQHF. In DNA form, the CDR3 reads TGTGCCAGCAGGTTATTGGCCTTGAACAATCAGCCCCAGCATTTT.

CDR3 nucleotide sequence: TGTGCCAGCGCCAAGCGGACACCTTCTGGAAACACCATATATTTT. It codes for CASAKRTPSGNTIYF. The V and J genes are TRBV27 and TRBJ1-3; tentative D call: TRBD1 (5 bases). Germline CDR1 MNHEY, CDR2 SMNVEV (reference sequence). There are 15 residues in the CDR3. V gave up 8 bases and J gave up 1 base, with 15 bases separating them.

This chain joins TRBV5-1 and TRBJ2-5, with D possibly being TRBD1 (5 bases). CDR3 length equals 11 residues. From germline, CDR1 is SGHRS and CDR2 YFSETQ. V was trimmed by 2 bases and J by 8 bases, leaving 7 bases between them. The CDR3 DNA sequence: TGCGCCAGCAGCTTAGACAGAACCCAGTACTTC. Protein sequence: CASSLDRTQYF.

V and J are TRBV19 and TRBJ2-2; D uncertain. This CDR3 is 14 amino acids long. The germline CDR1 and CDR2 sequences are LNHDA and SQIVND (reference sequence). Trimming pared 7 bases from V and 0 bases from J, leaving 9 bases between. CDR3 nucleotides: TGTGCCAGTATACGGACGGCGAACACCGGGGAGCTGTTTTTT. This encodes CASIRTANTGELFF.

This clone showed up just a few times. The CDR3 sequence: CASSLGPPGSTGELFF. The CDR3 DNA is TGTGCCAGCAGCTTAGGTCCGCCAGGGAGCACCGGGGAGCTGTTTTTT. The chain joins TRBV7-6 to TRBJ2-2, with D perhaps assigned TRBD1 or TRBD2 (5 bases each). Trimming removed 1 base at V and 4 bases at J, with 13 bases between. CDR1 and CDR2 (germline): SGHVS, FNYEAQ. This CDR3 is 16 amino acids long.

The chain links TRBV7-9 to TRBJ1-6, with no clear D. Germline V lookup: CDR1 SEHNR, CDR2 FQNEAQ (reference sequence). V lost 5 bases, J lost 14 bases, and 19 bases lay in between. The CDR3 runs to 14 residues. CDR3 bases: TGTGCCAGCAGCCCCCCCCTTGGGCGGTCGACCCTCCACTTT. It translates to CASSPPLGRSTLHF.

The chain is built from TRBV19 and TRBJ2-2, with D possibly matching TRBD2 (6 bases). Trimming stripped 7 bases from V and 2 bases from J, with 14 bases between. CDR3 length: 15 amino acids. The V gene's germline CDR1 is LNHDA and CDR2 SQIVND (reference sequence). CDR3 residues: CASKVAVLNTGELFF. CDR3 coding DNA: TGTGCCAGTAAAGTAGCGGTGTTAAACACCGGGGAGCTGTTTTTT. Full variable domain (missing parts from reference TRBV19 and TRBJ2-2): DGGITQSPKYLFRKEGQNVTLSCEQNLNHDAMYWYRQDPGQGLRLIYYSQIVNDFQKGDIAEGYSVSREKKESFPLTVTSAQKNPTAFYLCASKVAVLNTGELFFGEGSRLTVL.

With regard to this clone: One end of the junction does not line up with germline, which may come from a read error. This rearrangement joins TRBV3-1 (or the pseudogene TRBV3-2) to TRBJ2-5, with 14 bases lining up with TRBD2. There are 17 residues in the CDR3. Germline CDR1 LGHDT, CDR2 YNNKEL (reference sequence). The chain's CDR3 is CASSKESGLAGVETQYF. CDR3 sequence (DNA): TGTGCCAGCAGCAAAGAGTCGGGACTAGCGGGAGTGGAGACCCAGTACTTC.

CDR3 sequence: CASSDYRTGPEQYF. Written as DNA, the CDR3 is TGTGCCAGCAGTGACTACAGGACAGGGCCCGAGCAGTACTTC. The rearrangement uses TRBV6-4 and TRBJ2-7; 8 nucleotides line up with TRBD1. The CDR3 is 14 amino acids. V lost 1 base and J lost 6; bases outside the gene matches: 5. Germline-derived CDR1 and CDR2 are MRHNA and SNTAGT.

The chain joins TRBV27 to TRBJ2-7; 8 positions agree with TRBD1. The CDR3 spans 16 residues. Germline assignment: CDR1 MNHEY and CDR2 SMNVEV (reference sequence). Unmatched junction bases numbered 11, after V lost 4 bases and J lost 3 bases. The CDR3 nucleotides are TGTGCCAGCAGTTCGAGGACAGGGACAACCTACTACGAGCAGTACTTC. It is translated as CASSSRTGTTYYEQYF.

This rearrangement joins TRBV21-1 to TRBJ2-7; the D call TRBD2 from the table was never checked on the DNA. TRBV21-1 is a recognized pseudogene. The CDR3 consists of 15 residues. The CDR3 loop reads CASSTILAGDPEQYF. CDR3 bases: TGTGCCAGCAGCACCATACTAGCGGGAGATCCCGAGCAGTACTTC.

V usage is TRBV5-1 and J usage is TRBJ2-1; 10 bases line up with TRBD2. Germline V gene lookup returns CDR1 SGHRS and CDR2 YFSETQ. V shed 7 bases, J shed 5 bases, and the junction held 3 bases outside the gene matches. The CDR3 is 13 amino acids. The CDR3 nucleotides read TGCGCCAGCCGGACTAGCGGTAACAATGAGCAGTTCTTC. This codes for CASRTSGNNEQFF.

The chain employs TRBV19 and TRBJ2-2; 9 nucleotides match TRBD2. Germline loops: CDR1 LNHDA, CDR2 SQIVND (reference sequence). The CDR3 sequence is 15 residues long. The junction had 4 bases not matched to a gene; V was cut back by 5 bases and J by 3 bases. CDR3 sequence (DNA): TGTGCCAGTAGTGTGATAGCGGGAGACACCGGGGAGCTGTTTTTT. As protein: CASSVIAGDTGELFF.

On this clone itself: This CDR3 is also generated by other DNA sequences in the sample. The CDR3: CASSLYDGRSYNEQFF. Here the CDR3 DNA reads TGTGCCAGCAGCTTGTATGACGGGCGTTCCTACAATGAGCAGTTCTTC. This chain links TRBV5-8 with TRBJ2-1; D gene uncertain. The CDR3 extends over 16 amino acids. Deletions cut 1 base from V and 1 base from J, with 12 bases between. Germline loops: CDR1 SGHTS, CDR2 YDEGEE.

This clone was recorded only once. The chain joins TRBV7-2 to TRBJ1-5; D is perhaps TRBD1 (5 bases). V dropped 1 base and J dropped 7 bases, with 14 bases sitting between them. This CDR3 region has 15 residues. The germline V gene encodes CDR1 SGHTA and CDR2 FQGNSA. CDR3 nucleotide sequence: TGTGCCAGCAGCTTAGGGGCAGGGAGAGGACAGCCCCAGCATTTT. Protein: CASSLGAGRGQPQHF.

V usage is TRBV27 and J usage is TRBJ1-2, with D possibly being TRBD1 (6 bases). V lost 3 bases, J lost 6 bases, and 17 bases lay in between. From germline, CDR1 is MNHEY and CDR2 SMNVEV (reference sequence). This CDR3 is 15 amino acids long. This CDR3 is CASSFAPGQRHGYTF. CDR3 coding DNA: TGTGCCAGCAGTTTCGCCCCCGGACAGCGGCATGGCTACACCTTC.

The chain couples TRBV5-6 to TRBJ2-3; 10 bases are shared with TRBD2. Germline values: CDR1 SGHDT, CDR2 YYEEEE. V lost 3 bases and J lost 2; bases outside the gene matches: 3. This CDR3 comprises 15 residues. CDR3 sequence reads: CASSSLAGVTDTQYF. CDR3 bases: TGTGCCAGCAGCTCCCTAGCGGGAGTCACAGATACGCAGTATTTT.

This chain uses TRBV11-2 with TRBJ1-3, with unresolved D. Germline CDR1 and CDR2: SGHAT and FQNNGV. Between the trimmed V and J ends, which lost 3 bases and 4 bases, there was a span of 10 bases. The CDR3 spans 14 residues. This CDR3 reads CASSLSTAGNTIYF. Here the CDR3 DNA reads TGTGCCAGCAGCTTGTCGACGGCGGGAAACACCATATATTTT.

CDR3 loop: CASTIITGGRNEQFF. The CDR3 DNA sequence: TGTGCCAGCACCATCATAACAGGGGGCCGTAATGAGCAGTTCTTC. V is TRBV5-5 and J is TRBJ2-1; 9 positions match TRBD1. Germline V gene data show CDR1 as SGHKS and CDR2 as YYEKEE (reference sequence). The CDR3 is 15 amino acids. V trimming: 6 bases; J trimming: 7 bases; junction bases outside the gene matches: 11. The complete variable domain, with remaining parts taken from reference TRBV5-5 and TRBJ2-1, reads DAGVTQSPTHLIKTRGQQVTLRCSPISGHKSVSWYQQVLGQGPQFIFQYYEKEERGRGNFPDRFSARQFPNYSSELNVNALLLGDSALYLCASTIITGGRNEQFFGPGTRLTVL.